This is a list of T cell receptor beta chains from one sample in a study of vaccination and CD4 T cells after COVID-19. Their antigens remain unidentified. TCRdb re-called the PCR reads with MiXCR, one entry per CDR3 protein. The sample carries over 20,000 distinct CDR3 sequences, over 35% recorded once. Source: CD4+ T cells from blood, cultured in vitro, taken before SARS-CoV-2 vaccination. These receptors originate from a human donor who received a COVID-19 vaccine. The CDR3 runs from the conserved cysteine through the conserved F or W. D genes are given only for firm matches. For some rows the clone size is stated as once, few or many, or as a class when expanded; others skip it.

size	V	D	J	CDR3	DNA
NA	TRBV11-3	TRBD2	TRBJ2-3	CASSERGGSDTQYF	TGTGCCAGCAGCGAGCGGGGGGGCTCGGATACGCAGTATTTT
NA	TRBV19	NA	TRBJ1-1	CASSPPQRHTEAFF	TGTGCCAGTAGTCCGCCACAGAGACACACTGAAGCTTTCTTT
NA	TRBV12-3/TRBV12-4	TRBD1	TRBJ1-5	CASSPVQFGTGVQPQHF	TGTGCCAGCAGCCCCGTTCAGTTCGGGACAGGGGTTCAGCCCCAGCATTTT
NA	TRBV30	TRBD1	TRBJ1-2	CAWSTDRGPGYTF	TGTGCCTGGAGTACGGACAGGGGACCTGGCTACACCTTC
NA	TRBV7-2	NA	TRBJ1-1	CASSIDRNTEAFF	TGTGCCAGCAGCATAGACAGGAACACTGAAGCTTTCTTT
few	TRBV7-9	NA	TRBJ1-2	CASSLVGNYGYTF	TGTGCCAGCAGCTTAGTAGGGAACTATGGCTACACCTTC
NA	TRBV20-1	TRBD1	TRBJ1-5	CSSQGDQPQHF	TGCAGTTCCCAGGGGGACCAGCCCCAGCATTTT
few	TRBV25-1	TRBD2	TRBJ2-1	CASSERAGASYNEQFF	TGTGCCAGCAGTGAACGAGCGGGGGCCTCCTACAATGAGCAGTTCTTC
few	TRBV12-3/TRBV12-4	NA	TRBJ1-6	CASSVGVYNSPLHF	TGTGCCAGCAGTGTCGGTGTCTATAATTCACCCCTCCACTTT
NA	TRBV20-1	NA	TRBJ2-5	CSAKYGTLQETQYF	TGCAGTGCTAAATACGGGACATTACAAGAGACCCAGTACTTC
NA	TRBV7-2	NA	TRBJ2-7	CASSRYAEQYF	TGTGCCAGCAGCCGCTATGCCGAGCAGTACTTC
few	TRBV6-1	NA	TRBJ1-1	CASSGFQNTEAFF	TGTGCCAGCAGTGGGTTTCAGAACACTGAAGCTTTCTTT
NA	TRBV2	TRBD2	TRBJ2-1	CARQGLAGGNEQFF	TGTGCCAGACAGGGACTAGCGGGGGGCAATGAGCAGTTCTTC
NA	TRBV5-1	NA	TRBJ1-1	CASSLDSANTEAFF	TGCGCCAGCAGCTTAGACAGCGCGAACACTGAAGCTTTCTTT
NA	TRBV6-1	NA	TRBJ1-4	CASSQQVATNEKLFF	TGTGCCAGCAGTCAGCAGGTTGCAACTAATGAAAAACTGTTTTTT
few	TRBV24-1	NA	TRBJ1-6	CATKTGPKDSYNSPLHF	TGTGCCACAAAAACAGGGCCCAAAGACTCCTATAATTCACCCCTCCACTTT
NA	TRBV12-3/TRBV12-4	TRBD1	TRBJ1-3	CASTIGSGGRGNTIYF	TGTGCCAGCACCATCGGATCAGGGGGAAGAGGAAACACCATATATTTT
NA	TRBV5-4	TRBD1	TRBJ2-5	CASSRGRDRGRETQYF	TGTGCCAGCAGCCGGGGCCGGGACAGGGGGAGGGAGACCCAGTACTTC
once	TRBV7-9	TRBD1	TRBJ1-4	CASSLGGTVTNEKLFF	TGTGCCAGCAGCTTAGGGGGGACAGTAACTAATGAAAAACTGTTTTTT
few	TRBV20-1	NA	TRBJ1-6	CSARDGGMGNSPLHF	TGCAGTGCTAGAGATGGGGGGATGGGGAATTCACCCCTCCACTTT
NA	TRBV4-2	TRBD2	TRBJ2-3	CASSQVRIERGTDTQYF	TGTGCCAGCAGCCAAGTTAGGATCGAGCGGGGAACAGATACGCAGTATTTT
few	TRBV11-3	NA	TRBJ1-1	CASSLGTLWDTEAFF	TGTGCCAGCAGCTTAGGGACCCTATGGGACACTGAAGCTTTCTTT
NA	TRBV5-1	NA	TRBJ2-3	CASNNGQFGTDTQYF	TGCGCCAGCAATAACGGACAGTTCGGCACAGATACGCAGTATTTT
few	TRBV2	NA	TRBJ1-2	CASSEARGRLGGYTF	TGTGCCAGCAGTGAAGCACGGGGGAGGCTAGGTGGCTACACCTTC
NA	TRBV20-1	TRBD2	TRBJ2-3	CSARLPSGGLDTQYF	TGCAGTGCTAGGCTCCCCAGCGGGGGGTTAGATACGCAGTATTTT